These 25 T cell receptor beta chains share one sample of origin, sequenced in a study of blood T cell repertoires in COVID-19. Sequencing used immunoSEQ multiplex PCR; TCRdb keeps in-frame clones, though not all of them. The top ten clones hold 8.5% to 10% of a sample with 310,000 or so clones, about 87% of them seen once. Material: PBMCs or T cells enriched from blood (not recorded which). The receptors come from a woman in her late teens or twenties who had recovered from COVID-19.

The chain couples TRBV19 to TRBJ2-3; TRBD2 matches at 8 bases. Germline trimming cut 6 bases from V and 5 bases from J; bases unmatched to any gene: 13. The CDR3 runs to 16 residues. Germline CDR1 and CDR2: LNHDA and SQIVND (reference sequence). CDR3 sequence: CASRTNLAGTQDTQYF. The CDR3 nucleotides read TGTGCCAGTAGAACAAACCTAGCGGGCACGCAAGATACGCAGTATTTT.

In the case of this clone: Other DNA sequences in the sample encode the same CDR3. The rearrangement links TRBV5-1 to TRBJ2-2; D may be TRBD1 (5 bases). Germline CDR1 is SGHRS and CDR2 is YFSETQ. V lost 0 bases to trimming and J lost 3 bases, with 9 bases between them. This CDR3 has 15 amino acids. Here the CDR3 reads CASSLGGGDTGELFF. In DNA form, the CDR3 reads TGCGCCAGCAGCTTGGGGGGCGGCGACACCGGGGAGCTGTTTTTT. The full variable domain, in which reference TRBV5-1 and TRBJ2-2 provide the parts outside the CDR3, is KAGVTQTPRYLIKTRGQQVTLSCSPISGHRSVSWYQQTPGQGLQFLFEYFSETQRNKGNFPGRFSGRQFSNSRSEMNVSTLELGDSALYLCASSLGGGDTGELFFGEGSRLTVL.

The genes are TRBV7-8 and TRBJ1-2, with D possibly matching TRBD1 (6 bases). V lost 3 bases and J 0 bases, leaving 14 bases between the germline ends. The CDR3 extends over 16 amino acids. The germline CDR1 and CDR2 sequences are SGHVS and FQNEAQ. CDR3 residues: CASSFPGHPSNYGYTF. CDR3 nucleotides: TGTGCCAGCAGCTTCCCGGGACACCCGTCTAACTATGGCTACACCTTC.

This sequence joins TRBV7-2 and TRBJ1-1; the match to TRBD1 covers 9 bases. The CDR3 totals 14 residues. Germline CDR1 is SGHTA and CDR2 is FQGNSA. J gave up 5 bases and V 5 bases, and 6 bases lay outside the gene matches. CDR3 loop: CASSPDRGGTEAFF. The CDR3 nucleotides are TGTGCCAGCAGCCCGGACAGGGGCGGAACTGAAGCTTTCTTT. Full variable domain (missing parts from reference TRBV7-2 and TRBJ1-1): GAGVSQSPSNKVTEKGKDVELRCDPISGHTALYWYRQSLGQGLEFLIYFQGNSAPDKSGLPSDRFSAERTGGSVSTLTIQRTQQEDSAVYLCASSPDRGGTEAFFGQGTRLTVV.

This clone occurred once. In DNA form, the CDR3 reads TGTGCCAGCAGCGAAAACAGGGTTCGAGCAACTAATGAAAAACTGTTTTTT. Protein sequence: CASSENRVRATNEKLFF. The V gene is TRBV5-4, the J gene TRBJ1-4; possibly TRBD1 for D (6 bases). CDR3 size: 17 residues. V lost 4 bases and J 0 bases, leaving 16 bases between the germline ends. CDR1 and CDR2 from the germline V gene are SGHNT and YYREEE (reference sequence).

The V call is TRBV6-1, the J call TRBJ1-5; TRBD1 agrees at 8 bases. Germline CDR1 is MNHNS and CDR2 is SASEGT. After removal of 2 bases from V and 5 bases from J, the junction contained 5 bases not matched to a gene. This CDR3 contains 15 residues. CDR3 nucleotide sequence: TGTGCCAGCAGTGAATACACAGGGGGGTATCAGCCCCAGCATTTT. Protein sequence: CASSEYTGGYQPQHF.

Here the CDR3 reads CASKGRQSSYNSPLHF. DNA for the CDR3: TGTGCCAGCAAGGGGCGGCAGAGCTCCTATAATTCACCCCTCCACTTT. This chain uses TRBV2 with TRBJ1-6; TRBD1 might be the D (5 bases). The germline gives CDR1 SNHLY, CDR2 FYNNEI. Trimming took off 7 bases at V and 0 bases at J, with 13 bases between the two ends. This CDR3 region has 16 residues.

The chain has TRBV6-5 and TRBJ1-6; D remains unclear. V lost 4 bases and J lost 7, with 11 bases in between. There are 14 residues in the CDR3. The germline CDR1 and CDR2 sequences are MNHEY and SVGAGI. CDR3 sequence (DNA): TGTGCCAGCAGTTCAGCGAGTGAGAATTCACCCCTCCACTTT. This gives the protein CASSSASENSPLHF.

The gene calls are TRBV10-3 and TRBJ1-5; 9 nucleotides line up with TRBD1. The length of the CDR3 is 18 residues. V was clipped by 2 bases and J by 0 bases; unmatched bases: 8. The germline gives CDR1 ENHRY, CDR2 SYGVKD. This CDR3 reads CAISETAGTGFSNQPQHF. DNA for the CDR3: TGTGCCATCAGTGAGACCGCGGGGACAGGGTTTAGCAATCAGCCCCAGCATTTT.

V usage is TRBV4-1 and J usage is TRBJ1-4; D might be TRBD1 (6 bases). Trimming left V 5 bases short and J 3 bases short, with 16 bases between. The germline CDR1 and CDR2 sequences are MGHRA and YSYEKL. The CDR3 covers 16 residues. The CDR3 DNA reads TGCGCCAGCAGCTTCCTCCGGGACAATGCTAATGAAAAACTGTTTTTT. This codes for CASSFLRDNANEKLFF.

CDR3 in amino acids: CASRVAGNTGELFF. CDR3 coding DNA: TGTGCCAGCCGGGTAGCGGGAAACACCGGGGAGCTGTTTTTT. The V and J genes are TRBV7-3 and TRBJ2-2, with TRBD2 identical over 8 bases. The CDR3 loop spans 14 amino acids. Germline loops: CDR1 SGHTA, CDR2 FQGTGA. Unmatched junction bases numbered 4, after V lost 8 bases and J lost 2 bases.

This sequence joins TRBV11-2 and TRBJ1-4; D unresolved. The length of the CDR3 is 13 residues. Per germline, CDR1 SGHAT and CDR2 FQNNGV. The V gene lost 5 bases and the J gene lost 8 bases, with 12 bases spanning the gap. CDR3: CASSQTEGEKLFF. The DNA for the CDR3 is TGTGCCAGCAGCCAGACCGAGGGAGAAAAACTGTTTTTT.

This chain uses TRBV5-4 with TRBJ1-2, with D maybe TRBD1 (6 bases). Per the germline V gene, CDR1 is SGHNT and CDR2 is YYREEE (reference sequence). Trimming removed 4 bases at V and 10 bases at J, with 20 bases between. This CDR3 is built from 14 residues. Written as DNA, the CDR3 is TGTGCCAGCAGCACACATACAGGGTCAAGCGACTACACCTTC. Residues: CASSTHTGSSDYTF.

V and J are TRBV6-2 or TRBV6-3 and TRBJ2-7; D unresolved. Trimming removed 3 bases at V and 2 bases at J, with 8 bases between. Germline V gene sequence: CDR1 MNHEY, CDR2 SVGEGT. The CDR3 sequence is 13 residues long. The CDR3 spells CASSYAVPYEQYF. The CDR3 DNA reads as TGTGCCAGCAGTTATGCGGTCCCCTACGAGCAGTACTTC.

The chain recombines TRBV6-5 with TRBJ1-2; D is unclear. CDR1 and CDR2 (germline): MNHEY, SVGAGI. V was trimmed by 4 bases and J by 8 bases, leaving 17 bases between them. The CDR3 covers 14 residues. CDR3 coding DNA: TGTGCCAGCAGTTGGGTCCGCAGTTCGGGGGGCTACACCTTC. It encodes CASSWVRSSGGYTF.

This clone has a single count. The CDR3 coding sequence is TGTGCCAGCAGCCTTGGGGACAGCGTCAACACTGAAGCTTTCTTT. Its protein product is CASSLGDSVNTEAFF. The V call is TRBV9, the J call TRBJ1-1, with 7 bases aligning to TRBD1. Per the germline V gene, CDR1 is SGDLS and CDR2 is YYNGEE. The CDR3 runs 15 residues. The junction had 8 bases not matched to a gene; V was cut back by 4 bases and J by 2 bases.

The chain is built from TRBV9 and TRBJ1-3, with 10 bases that match TRBD1. Looked up from germline, CDR1 is SGDLS and CDR2 is YYNGEE. Trimming at V came to 3 bases and at J to 2 bases, leaving 5 bases not matched to a gene. CDR3 size: 16 residues. The CDR3 nucleotides read TGTGCCAGCAGCGCCTGGACAGGGGGAACTGGAAACACCATATATTTT. This translates into CASSAWTGGTGNTIYF.

The CDR3 sequence is CASSKGNTAGNTIYF. CDR3 nucleotide sequence: TGCGCCAGCAGTAAGGGGAATACTGCTGGAAACACCATATATTTT. V usage is TRBV4-3 and J usage is TRBJ1-3; TRBD1 is a possible D gene (5 bases). Germline V gives CDR1 LGHNA, CDR2 YSLEER. V was shortened by 6 bases and J by 2 bases, with 14 bases between the two germline ends. The CDR3 spans 15 residues.

This clone appeared a single time. The rearrangement joins TRBV6-1 to TRBJ2-7; possibly TRBD1 for D (5 bases). There are 13 residues in the CDR3. Germline CDR1 is MNHNS and CDR2 is SASEGT. Trimming removed 1 base from V and 6 bases from J, with 10 bases in between. The CDR3 here is CASSEGRVGEQYF. The CDR3 bases are TGTGCCAGCAGTGAAGGCAGGGTTGGCGAGCAGTACTTC.

The rearrangement uses TRBV11-2 and TRBJ1-1, with TRBD1 as a possible D gene (6 bases). The CDR3 runs to 17 residues. Trimming took off 0 bases at V and 1 base at J, with 15 bases between the two ends. Germline V gene lookup returns CDR1 SGHAT and CDR2 FQNNGV. This CDR3 reads CASSLEGGGFGNTEAFF. CDR3 nucleotides: TGTGCCAGCAGCTTAGAAGGGGGGGGCTTCGGGAACACTGAAGCTTTCTTT.

The V call is TRBV7-8, the J call TRBJ2-1; possibly TRBD1 for D (5 bases). Trimming stripped 3 bases from V and 4 bases from J, with 13 bases between. CDR3 length: 15 residues. In germline, CDR1 is SGHVS, CDR2 FQNEAQ. The CDR3 DNA sequence: TGTGCCAGCAGCTTTACCGAACAGGAGTACAATGAGCAGTTCTTC. Amino acids: CASSFTEQEYNEQFF.

This clone is labeled as medium-sized. V gene TRBV9 combines with J gene TRBJ2-3; 7 bases line up with TRBD1. V trimming: 5 bases; J trimming: 4 bases; junction bases outside the gene matches: 10. CDR3 size: 15 residues. The germline gives CDR1 SGDLS, CDR2 YYNGEE. DNA for the CDR3: TGTGCCAGCAGTGAGGTAGGGGGCGGGCCAGATACGCAGTATTTT. Protein: CASSEVGGGPDTQYF. Variable domain in full (rest from reference TRBV9 and TRBJ2-3): DSGVTQTPKHLITATGQRVTLRCSPRSGDLSVYWYQQSLDQGLQFLIQYYNGEERAKGNILERFSAQQFPDLHSELNLSSLELGDSALYFCASSEVGGGPDTQYFGPGTRLTVL.

V and J are TRBV5-1 and TRBJ1-2; 8 nucleotides line up with TRBD1. Looked up from germline, CDR1 is SGHRS and CDR2 is YFSETQ. After removal of 0 bases from V and 2 bases from J, the junction contained 6 bases not matched to a gene. This CDR3 spans 16 amino acids. The CDR3 DNA reads TGCGCCAGCAGCTTGGGGTGGACAGGGACCAACTATGGCTACACCTTC. Translation: CASSLGWTGTNYGYTF.

The V call is TRBV15, the J call TRBJ2-7, with 8 bases that match TRBD1. V lost 5 bases to trimming and J lost 4 bases; unmatched junction nucleotides: 10. CDR1 LNHNV and CDR2 YYDKDF come from the germline V gene (reference sequence). The length of the CDR3 is 15 residues. The CDR3 DNA is TGTGCCACCAGCTGGAGACAGGGGATTCGGTACGAGCAGTACTTC. Translating gives CATSWRQGIRYEQYF. Based on the CDR3 plus reference TRBV15 and TRBJ2-7, the full variable domain is DAMVIQNPRYQVTQFGKPVTLSCSQTLNHNVMYWYQQKSSQAPKLLFHYYDKDFNNEADTPDNFQSRRPNTSFCFLDIRSPGLGDTAMYLCATSWRQGIRYEQYFGPGTRLTVT.

This CDR3 is CASSLTGPSLYGYTF. CDR3 coding DNA: TGTGCCAGCAGCCTAACAGGGCCTTCTCTTTATGGCTACACCTTC. V usage is TRBV7-8 and J usage is TRBJ1-2; D might be TRBD1 (6 bases). Trimming took off 5 bases at V and 5 bases at J, with 18 bases between the two ends. CDR1 is SGHVS and CDR2 is FQNEAQ in the germline V gene. This CDR3 region has 15 residues. Together with reference TRBV7-8 and TRBJ1-2, the CDR3 gives the full variable domain: GAGVSQSPRYKVAKRGQDVALRCDPISGHVSLFWYQQALGQGPEFLTYFQNEAQLDKSGLPSDRFFAERPEGSVSTLKIQRTQQEDSAVYLCASSLTGPSLYGYTFGSGTRLTVV.